This T cell receptor beta chain was sequenced in a study of molecular identifiers for immune sequencing clone quantification. Whole-study findings and limits: Clones above 20 RNA copies contained over 99% of effector molecules and under 1% of naive molecules. Barcode collisions between identical TCR molecules could shrink estimates of highly expanded clone sizes.

Via MiXCR, TCRdb re-called the PCR reads, giving one row per CDR3 protein. The data show some 320,000 distinct CDR3 sequences, roughly 24% seen once. There are many counts of this clonotype. Its antigen is still unknown. Sequencing was performed on naive CD8+ T cells from blood, with Jurkat cell RNA spiked in. As for subset: FACS-sorted CD8+CD4-CCR7+CD45RA+ naive T cells. The sequence derives from a human donor in good health. Some libraries in this study had Jurkat cell RNA spiked in.

CDR3 loop: CASSHPGQGIGANVLTF. As DNA, the CDR3 is TGTGCCAGCAGCCATCCGGGACAGGGGATTGGGGCCAACGTCCTGACTTTC. The chain uses TRBV7-9 and TRBJ2-6; 10 bases fit TRBD1. The V and J ends lost 5 bases and 3 bases, in that order; junction bases with no gene match: 7. CDR1 is SEHNR, CDR2 FQNEAQ, per germline (reference sequence). There are 17 residues in the CDR3.